The clone carrying this T cell receptor beta chain has a handful of counts. Its antigen is unknown. This entry belongs to a study of T-cell memory formation after mild COVID-19. V lost 5 bases and J lost 2, with 10 bases in between. Germline CDR1 MNHNS, CDR2 SASEGT. This CDR3 contains 13 residues. Study observations and caveats: A second wave of clones peaked on day 37, and their SARS-CoV-2 specificity went unconfirmed.

MiXCR was run by TCRdb on the 5' RACE reads, yielding one entry per CDR3 protein. The sample has fewer than 700,000 distinct CDR3 sequences, more than 15% seen once; the top ten hold 12%. The chain combines TRBV6-1 with TRBJ2-7; D might be TRBD1 (6 bases). This TCR was recovered from an adult woman who had mild COVID-19 (a few samples of this study predate the infection). Cell type and time point are not known. Sequencing was performed on PBMCs or a T cell subset sorted from them (not recorded which). The CDR3 sequence is CASSWDITYEQYF. In DNA, the CDR3 is TGTGCCAGCAGTTGGGACATCACCTACGAGCAGTACTTC.